The present TCR beta chain was sequenced within a study of shared clonotypes between healthy human individuals. Study information: Three plates each covered CD4 naive and memory; CD8 naive two, CD8 memory one. Study results and limitations: Generally, naive subsets (rather than memory subsets) showed larger estimated richness. For sorted subsets, rarefaction showed incomplete sequencing despite large depth.

Clones were sequenced by immunoSEQ multiplex PCR, and TCRdb holds only the in-frame ones, with some missing. Of about 2.1 million clones in the sample, about 94% were seen once. In the case of this clone: Its antigen remains unidentified.

The CDR3 loop spans 16 amino acids. Trimming removed 4 bases at V and 6 bases at J, with 21 bases between. The germline V gene encodes CDR1 SGHTS and CDR2 YDEGEE. CD8 cells classed as naive were CD45RO-negative and positively selected for CCR7, excluding terminally differentiated effector memory CD45RA+ cells. The rearrangement links TRBV5-8 to TRBJ2-3; D perhaps matches TRBD1 (7 bases). This TCR came from a young man in good health. Some clones in this sample may be carry-over from other donors' samples. Sequencing used naive CD8+ T cells from PBMCs. The CDR3 spells CASSQWRSGGLDTQYF. The DNA for the CDR3 is TGTGCCAGCAGCCAGTGGAGATCAGGGGGGCTGGATACGCAGTATTTT.